This T cell receptor beta chain originates from a study of T-cell reconstitution after alpha-beta-depleted transplantation in children. Unique molecular identifiers were used in preparing the TCRbeta library. TCRdb re-analysed the PCR reads in MiXCR, keeping a single row per CDR3 protein. Among approximately 240,000 distinct CDR3 sequences listed, approximately 9% were seen once. This clonotype was counted many times. Germline lookup yields CDR1 SNHLY and CDR2 FYNNEI. V was pared by 2 bases and J by 3 bases, with 13 bases between. This CDR3 region has 15 residues. The genes are TRBV2 and TRBJ1-1; D possibly corresponds to TRBD1 (5 bases). The sequence was collected from a human donor who donated a stem cell graft to a child with acute lymphoblastic leukemia. The sample was PBMCs from the stem cell graft donor, taken from the stem cell graft. CDR3 loop: CASSEQGQGDTEAFF. CDR3 coding DNA: TGTGCCAGCAGTGAACAGGGCCAGGGCGACACTGAAGCTTTCTTT.